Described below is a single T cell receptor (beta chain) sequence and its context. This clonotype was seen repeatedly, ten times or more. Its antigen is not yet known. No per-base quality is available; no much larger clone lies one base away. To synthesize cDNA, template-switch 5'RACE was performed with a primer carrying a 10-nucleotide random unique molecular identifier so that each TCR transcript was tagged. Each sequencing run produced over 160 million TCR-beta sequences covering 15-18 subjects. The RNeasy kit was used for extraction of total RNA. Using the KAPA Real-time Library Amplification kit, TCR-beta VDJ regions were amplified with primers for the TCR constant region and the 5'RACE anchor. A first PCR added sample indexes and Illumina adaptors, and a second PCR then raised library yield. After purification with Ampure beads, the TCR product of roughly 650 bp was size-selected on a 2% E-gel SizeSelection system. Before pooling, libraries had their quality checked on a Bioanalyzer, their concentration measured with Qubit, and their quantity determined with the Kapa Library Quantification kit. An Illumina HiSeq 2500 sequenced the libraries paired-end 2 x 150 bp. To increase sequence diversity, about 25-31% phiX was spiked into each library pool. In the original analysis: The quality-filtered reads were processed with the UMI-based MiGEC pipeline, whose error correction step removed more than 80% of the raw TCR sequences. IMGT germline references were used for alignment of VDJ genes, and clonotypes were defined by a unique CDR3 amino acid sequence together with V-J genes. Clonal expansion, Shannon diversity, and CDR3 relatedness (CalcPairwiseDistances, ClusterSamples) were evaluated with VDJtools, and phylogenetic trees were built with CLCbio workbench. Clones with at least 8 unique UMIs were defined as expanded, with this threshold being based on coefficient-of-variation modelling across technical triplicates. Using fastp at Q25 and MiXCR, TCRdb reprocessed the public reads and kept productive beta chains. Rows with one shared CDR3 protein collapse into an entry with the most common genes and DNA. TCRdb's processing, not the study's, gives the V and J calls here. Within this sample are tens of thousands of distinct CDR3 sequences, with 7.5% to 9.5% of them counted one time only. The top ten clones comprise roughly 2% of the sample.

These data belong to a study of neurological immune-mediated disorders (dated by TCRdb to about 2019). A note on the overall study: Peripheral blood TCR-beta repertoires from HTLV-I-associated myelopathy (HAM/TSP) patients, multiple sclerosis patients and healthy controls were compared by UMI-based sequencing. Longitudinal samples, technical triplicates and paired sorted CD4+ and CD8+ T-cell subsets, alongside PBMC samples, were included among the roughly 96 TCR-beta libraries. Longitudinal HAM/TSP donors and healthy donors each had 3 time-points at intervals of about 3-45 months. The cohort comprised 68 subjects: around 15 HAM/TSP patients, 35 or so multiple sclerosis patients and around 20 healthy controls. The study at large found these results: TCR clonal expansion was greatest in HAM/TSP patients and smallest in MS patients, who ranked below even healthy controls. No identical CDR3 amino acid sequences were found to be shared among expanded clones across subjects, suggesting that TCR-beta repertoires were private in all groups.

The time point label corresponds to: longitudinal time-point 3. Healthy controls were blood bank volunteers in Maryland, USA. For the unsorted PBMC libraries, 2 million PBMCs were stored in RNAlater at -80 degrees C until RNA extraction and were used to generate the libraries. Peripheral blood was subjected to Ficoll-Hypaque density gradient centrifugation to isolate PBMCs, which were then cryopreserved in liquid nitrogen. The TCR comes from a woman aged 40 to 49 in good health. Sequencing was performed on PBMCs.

The CDR3 protein sequence reads: CATSDSGQGWQPQHF. The sequenced DNA: TGTGCCACCAGTGATTCGGGACAGGGGTGGCAGCCCCAGCATTTT. The chain employs TRBV24-1 and TRBJ1-5, with 10 bases matching TRBD1. Trimming removed 2 bases from V and 7 bases from J; the gene matches leave 4 bases unexplained. The CDR3 goes from the cysteine to the phenylalanine over 15 residues. Only the CDR3 part of the read is kept: 45 bases, read in frame from the first base. For CDR1 and CDR2, the germline V gene lists KGHDR and SFDVKD.